The 8 T cell receptor beta chains below were found in one sample sequenced in a study of T cells in Graves' hyperthyroidism and ophthalmopathy. The TCR beta CDR3 regions underwent amplification using RNA transcripts as the source. HTBI primers were the set used in a first-round RT-PCR of the TCR CDR3. TCRdb reanalysed the multiplex PCR reads using MiXCR and keeps one entry per CDR3 protein. The data hold hundreds of thousands of distinct CDR3 sequences, with 18% observed a single time. The specimen was blood. The receptors were gathered from a woman in her 50s with Graves' hyperthyroidism that later progressed to Graves' ophthalmopathy.

Concerning this clonotype: A junction end diverges from the germline sequence, so it may reflect a read error. This sequence joins TRBV15 and TRBJ2-1; weak D call: TRBD1 (6 bases). This CDR3 has 16 amino acids. CDR1 LNHNV and CDR2 YYDKDF come from the germline V gene (reference sequence). This CDR3 is CATSGEGQRSWDEQFF. The CDR3 DNA reads TGTGCCACCAGCGGAGAGGGACAAAGGTCTTGGGATGAGCAGTTCTTC.

This clonotype was detected a few times. The J gene is TRBJ1-1, the V gene TRBV14, with 7 bases lining up with TRBD1. Trimming removed 3 bases from V and 2 bases from J; junction bases left unmatched: 6. This CDR3 has 15 amino acids. From germline, CDR1 is SGHDN and CDR2 FVKESK. The CDR3 DNA reads TGTGCCAGCAGCCATCGACAGGGCATTAACACTGAAGCTTTCTTT. Translating gives CASSHRQGINTEAFF. The full variable domain, completed using reference TRBV14 and TRBJ1-1, is EAGVTQFPSHSVIEKGQTVTLRCDPISGHDNLYWYRRVMGKEIKFLLHFVKESKQDESGMPNNRFLAERTGGTYSTLKVQPAELEDSGVYFCASSHRQGINTEAFFGQGTRLTVV.

This clonotype was counted a few times. The gene calls are TRBV5-1 and TRBJ2-5, with D perhaps TRBD2 (6 bases). CDR1 and CDR2 from the germline V gene are SGHRS and YFSETQ. The CDR3 runs to 14 residues. V lost 5 bases and J 4 bases, leaving 15 bases between the germline ends. The CDR3 region is CASRRLETVETQYF. CDR3 DNA: TGCGCCAGCAGACGACTAGAGACGGTAGAGACCCAGTACTTC. Drawing the rest from reference TRBV5-1 and TRBJ2-5, the complete variable domain is KAGVTQTPRYLIKTRGQQVTLSCSPISGHRSVSWYQQTPGQGLQFLFEYFSETQRNKGNFPGRFSGRQFSNSRSEMNVSTLELGDSALYLCASRRLETVETQYFGPGTRLLVL.

As concerns this clonotype: One end of the junction fails to match germline, which may point to a read error. The chain carries TRBV5-1 and TRBJ1-4; D is possibly TRBD1 (6 bases). This CDR3 is built from 16 residues. CDR1 and CDR2 from the germline V gene are SGHRS and YFSETQ. CDR3 coding DNA: TGCGCCAGCGGCTTAGGGGGGGGACGAACTAATGAAAAACTGTTTTTT. Translated: CASGLGGGRTNEKLFF. Complete variable domain (other parts from reference TRBV5-1 and TRBJ1-4): KAGVTQTPRYLIKTRGQQVTLSCSPISGHRSVSWYQQTPGQGLQFLFEYFSETQRNKGNFPGRFSGRQFSNSRSEMNVSTLELGDSALYLCASGLGGGRTNEKLFFGSGTQLSVL.

As for this clonotype: A much bigger clone sits one base away, suggesting this may be a read error. The V gene is TRBV12-3 or TRBV12-4, the J gene TRBJ2-5; D possibly corresponds to TRBD1 (6 bases). This CDR3 has 14 amino acids. Trimming left V 5 bases short and J 9 bases short, with 19 bases between. The CDR3 loop is CASSHTPPKGAQYF. CDR3 nucleotides: TGTGCCAGCAGTCATACCCCCCCCAAGGGGGCCCAGTACTTC.

This clonotype came up many times. This chain connects TRBV18 to TRBJ2-2; TRBD1 matches 7 bases. Trimming at V came to 0 bases and at J to 6 bases, leaving 7 bases not matched to a gene. The CDR3 contains 16 residues. The germline V gene has CDR1 KGHSH and CDR2 LQKENI. This CDR3 is CASSPPTTGSPGELFF. In DNA form, the CDR3 reads TGTGCCAGCTCACCACCGACGACAGGGTCCCCCGGGGAGCTGTTTTTT.

The rearrangement joins TRBV20-1 to TRBJ2-4; D is undetermined. The germline V gene encodes CDR1 DFQATT and CDR2 SNEGSKA (reference sequence). The CDR3 contains 13 residues. The V end lost 1 base, the J end lost 0 bases, and 4 bases lay between the germline ends. CDR3 amino acids: CSARGTAKNIQYF. CDR3 in DNA: TGCAGTGCTAGAGGGACAGCCAAAAACATTCAGTACTTC.

The CDR3 reads CAISDSGANVLTF. The CDR3 coding sequence is TGTGCCATCAGTGACAGCGGGGCCAACGTCCTGACTTTC. The chain recombines TRBV10-3 with TRBJ2-6; D gene unclear. V lost 3 bases to trimming and J lost 4 bases, with 4 bases between them. The germline V gene encodes CDR1 ENHRY and CDR2 SYGVKD. The CDR3 extends over 13 amino acids.